The clone carrying this TCR beta chain was detected only a few times. This entry belongs to a study of cytomegalovirus exposure and HLA in healthy donors. Study details: A preliminary data release comprised tens of millions of unique TCRs obtained from HLA-typed donors.

PCR was performed using 60 Vbeta and 13 Jbeta primers. Produced via immunoSEQ multiplex PCR; TCRdb's table is partial and in-frame only. The sample has some 65,000 clones, 70% to 85% seen once. Trimming pared 1 base from V and 0 bases from J, leaving 7 bases between. The CDR3 has 16 residues. The germline V gene encodes CDR1 LGHNA and CDR2 YSLEER. The origin of this receptor is a girl aged 10 to 17 in good health and CMV-seropositive. This sequence joins TRBV4-3 and TRBJ2-6; D is uncertain. Sequenced sample: PBMCs. In DNA form, the CDR3 reads TGCGCCAGCAGCCAAGGGGCCGACTCTGGGGCCAACGTCCTGACTTTC. Its translation: CASSQGADSGANVLTF.